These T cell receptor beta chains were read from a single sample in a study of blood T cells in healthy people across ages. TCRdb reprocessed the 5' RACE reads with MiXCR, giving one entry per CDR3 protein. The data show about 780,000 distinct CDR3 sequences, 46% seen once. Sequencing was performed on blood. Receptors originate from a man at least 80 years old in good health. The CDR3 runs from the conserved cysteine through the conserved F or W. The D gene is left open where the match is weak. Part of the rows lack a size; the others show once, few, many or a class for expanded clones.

DNA: TGCAGTGCCCAAGGACAGAACCAAGAGACCCAGTACTTC; CDR3: CSAQGQNQETQYF; J: TRBJ2-5; D: NA; size: many; V: TRBV20-1
DNA: TGCGCCAGCAGTGAGCATGAGCGGCCAACGGACGAGCAGTACTTC; CDR3: CASSEHERPTDEQYF; J: TRBJ2-7; D: NA; size: NA; V: TRBV10-1
DNA: TGCAGTGCCATTGGGACAGGGGTGGACACAGATACGCAGTATTTT; CDR3: CSAIGTGVDTDTQYF; J: TRBJ2-3; D: TRBD1; size: few; V: TRBV20-1
DNA: TGTGCCAGCAGCTACAGCTTAGATGAGACCCAGTACTTC; CDR3: CASSYSLDETQYF; J: TRBJ2-5; D: NA; size: NA; V: TRBV7-2
DNA: TGTGCCTCGGCTTTTCGTGAGGTGGCGCGAGATACGCAGTATTTT; CDR3: CASAFREVARDTQYF; J: TRBJ2-3; D: NA; size: NA; V: TRBV12-3/TRBV12-4
DNA: TGTGCCAGCAGCCTTAGCGGGAGGGCCCTTGAGCAGTTCTTC; CDR3: CASSLSGRALEQFF; J: TRBJ2-1; D: TRBD2; size: NA; V: TRBV7-9
DNA: TGCAGCGTCCGCAGCGCTATGGACACTGAAGCTTTCTTT; CDR3: CSVRSAMDTEAFF; J: TRBJ1-1; D: NA; size: few; V: TRBV29-1
DNA: TGCAGTGCAGCCGATGGAGCGGGTAGCTCCTACGAGCAGTACTTC; CDR3: CSAADGAGSSYEQYF; J: TRBJ2-7; D: NA; size: few; V: TRBV20-1
DNA: TGTGCCAGCAGTTATGGGGGGGGCGGGTACAATGAGCAGTTCTTC; CDR3: CASSYGGGGYNEQFF; J: TRBJ2-1; D: NA; size: NA; V: TRBV27
DNA: TGTGCCAGCGGGGGCGGGAGGATCTCTGGGGCCTACGTCCTGACTTTC; CDR3: CASGGGRISGAYVLTF; J: TRBJ2-6; D: TRBD2; size: NA; V: TRBV2
DNA: TGTGCCAGCACCGAGGACGGAAACTCCTACGAGCAGTACTTC; CDR3: CASTEDGNSYEQYF; J: TRBJ2-7; D: NA; size: NA; V: TRBV7-2
DNA: TGCAGCGTTGAAAAGGACGGCAGCACTGAAGCTTTCTTT; CDR3: CSVEKDGSTEAFF; J: TRBJ1-1; D: NA; size: once; V: TRBV29-1
DNA: TGTGCCAGCAGTTACAGGGGGATTAGCAATCAGCCCCAGCATTTT; CDR3: CASSYRGISNQPQHF; J: TRBJ1-5; D: TRBD1; size: NA; V: TRBV28
DNA: TGTGCCAGCAGACCATTCCGGAGGTCCTACGAGCAGTACTTC; CDR3: CASRPFRRSYEQYF; J: TRBJ2-7; D: NA; size: many; V: TRBV28
DNA: TGTGCCAGCACCTGGGGGGAGAGCTCCTACAATGAGCAGTTCTTC; CDR3: CASTWGESSYNEQFF; J: TRBJ2-1; D: NA; size: NA; V: TRBV9
DNA: TGTGCCAGCAGTTTTCGGGCAGGGGGCCCTTATAACTATGGCTACACCTTC; CDR3: CASSFRAGGPYNYGYTF; J: TRBJ1-2; D: TRBD1; size: few; V: TRBV27
DNA: TGCAGTGCTAGACTTGGGACTAGCGGAGCTAATGAGCAGTTCTTC; CDR3: CSARLGTSGANEQFF; J: TRBJ2-1; D: TRBD2; size: NA; V: TRBV20-1
DNA: TGTGCCAGCAGCACGAGCCGGGACCTGAGCTCCTACAATGAGCAGTTCTTC; CDR3: CASSTSRDLSSYNEQFF; J: TRBJ2-1; D: NA; size: many; V: TRBV13
DNA: TGTGCCAGCAGTGAAGCTAGCGGGGGGTCCTACAATGAGCAGTTCTTC; CDR3: CASSEASGGSYNEQFF; J: TRBJ2-1; D: TRBD2; size: NA; V: TRBV6-1
DNA: TGCAGCGTTGAAGCCCCGGGCATGGCCCAGCATTTT; CDR3: CSVEAPGMAQHF; J: TRBJ1-5; D: NA; size: few; V: TRBV29-1
DNA: TGTGCCGGCAGGATACCGGGACAGGGGGTGAATGAGCAGTTCTTC; CDR3: CAGRIPGQGVNEQFF; J: TRBJ2-1; D: TRBD1; size: NA; V: TRBV6-2/TRBV6-3
DNA: TGCAGTGCTTTTCCAGAGGGCACTAGCGGGCGATCCTACGAGCAGTACTTC; CDR3: CSAFPEGTSGRSYEQYF; J: TRBJ2-7; D: TRBD2; size: NA; V: TRBV20-1
DNA: TGTGCCACCGAGGCGACTAGCGGCACAGATACGCAGTATTTT; CDR3: CATEATSGTDTQYF; J: TRBJ2-3; D: TRBD2; size: NA; V: TRBV10-3
DNA: TGTGCCAGCAGCTTAGGCCGTGAGACCGGACTGTTTTTT; CDR3: CASSLGRETGLFF; J: TRBJ1-4; D: NA; size: NA; V: TRBV11-3
DNA: TGCAGTGCTCATCCGGATAGCAATCAACCCCAGCATTTT; CDR3: CSAHPDSNQPQHF; J: TRBJ1-5; D: NA; size: NA; V: TRBV20-1
DNA: TGCGCCAGCAGCTCCGGACAGCACTCCTCCTACAATGAGCAGTACTTC; CDR3: CASSSGQHSSYNEQYF; J: TRBJ2-7; D: NA; size: NA; V: TRBV5-1
DNA: TGTGCCAGCAGCTCAAGGACTAGCGGGTACCAAGAGACCCAGTACTTC; CDR3: CASSSRTSGYQETQYF; J: TRBJ2-5; D: TRBD2; size: NA; V: TRBV11-3
DNA: TGTGCCAGCAGCCGAAGGGGGGGACTGGGTCCCACAGATACGCAGTATTTT; CDR3: CASSRRGGLGPTDTQYF; J: TRBJ2-3; D: NA; size: few; V: TRBV7-9
DNA: TGTGCCAGCAGCCCCAGACAGGGGTTCGACGAGCAGTACTTC; CDR3: CASSPRQGFDEQYF; J: TRBJ2-7; D: TRBD1; size: NA; V: TRBV7-9
DNA: TGTGCCAGCAGTCACCGGGACGGGGGAAGTGGCTACACCTTC; CDR3: CASSHRDGGSGYTF; J: TRBJ1-2; D: NA; size: NA; V: TRBV27
DNA: TGTGCCAGCAGTGAAGCCCTAGCAGACCAAGAGACCCAGTACTTC; CDR3: CASSEALADQETQYF; J: TRBJ2-5; D: NA; size: many; V: TRBV6-1
DNA: TGTGCCAGCAGTGAGCAGGGTGGAGAGACCCAGTACTTC; CDR3: CASSEQGGETQYF; J: TRBJ2-5; D: NA; size: few; V: TRBV6-4